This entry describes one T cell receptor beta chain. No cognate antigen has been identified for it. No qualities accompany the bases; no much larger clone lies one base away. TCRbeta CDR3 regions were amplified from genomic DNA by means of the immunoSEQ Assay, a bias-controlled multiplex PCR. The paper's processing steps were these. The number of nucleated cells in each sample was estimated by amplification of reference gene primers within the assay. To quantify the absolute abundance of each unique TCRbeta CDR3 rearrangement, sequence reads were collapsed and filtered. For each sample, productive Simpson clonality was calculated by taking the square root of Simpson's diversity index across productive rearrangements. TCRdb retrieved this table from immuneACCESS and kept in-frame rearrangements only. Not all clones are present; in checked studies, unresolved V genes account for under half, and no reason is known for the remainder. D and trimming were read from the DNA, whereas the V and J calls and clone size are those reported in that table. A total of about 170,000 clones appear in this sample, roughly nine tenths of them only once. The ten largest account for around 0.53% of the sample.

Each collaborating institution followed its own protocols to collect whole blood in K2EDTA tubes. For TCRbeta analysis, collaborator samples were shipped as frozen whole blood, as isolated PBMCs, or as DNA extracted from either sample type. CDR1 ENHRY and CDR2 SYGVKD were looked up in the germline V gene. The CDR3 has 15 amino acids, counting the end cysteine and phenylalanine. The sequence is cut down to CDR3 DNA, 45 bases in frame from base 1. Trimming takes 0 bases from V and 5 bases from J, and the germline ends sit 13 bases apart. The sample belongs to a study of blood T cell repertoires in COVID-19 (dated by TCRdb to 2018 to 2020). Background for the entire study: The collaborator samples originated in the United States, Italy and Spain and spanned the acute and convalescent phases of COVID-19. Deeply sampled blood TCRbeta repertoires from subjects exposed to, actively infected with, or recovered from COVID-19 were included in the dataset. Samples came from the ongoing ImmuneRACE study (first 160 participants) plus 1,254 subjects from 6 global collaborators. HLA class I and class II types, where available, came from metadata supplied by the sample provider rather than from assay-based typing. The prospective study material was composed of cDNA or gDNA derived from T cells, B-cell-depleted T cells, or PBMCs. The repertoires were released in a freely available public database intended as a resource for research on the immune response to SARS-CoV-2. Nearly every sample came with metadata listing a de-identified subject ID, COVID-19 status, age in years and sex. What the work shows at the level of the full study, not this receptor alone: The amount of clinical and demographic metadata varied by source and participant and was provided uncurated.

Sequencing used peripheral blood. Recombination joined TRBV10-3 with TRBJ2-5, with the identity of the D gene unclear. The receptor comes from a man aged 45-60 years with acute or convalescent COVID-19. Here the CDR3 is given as CAISESALGGETQYF. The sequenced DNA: TGTGCCATCAGTGAGTCTGCTCTAGGCGGTGAGACCCAGTACTTC.